This TCR beta chain is drawn from a study of cytomegalovirus exposure and HLA in healthy donors. Regarding this clone: The antigen is unknown.

The study, taken as a whole, reports: One cluster of highly shared sequence variants probably arose as a sequencing artifact.

PCR amplification relied on 60 Vbeta primers (plus 13 Jbeta primers). Assay: immunoSEQ multiplex PCR; the TCRdb copy retains only in-frame clones and omits some. Seen here are over 65,000 clones, roughly two thirds observed once, and the top ten hold 6.5% to 7.5%. The V end lost 8 bases, the J end lost 0 bases, and 13 bases lay between the germline ends. CDR3 length: 14 residues. Germline CDR1 reads MNHEY; CDR2 reads SVGAGI. The J gene is TRBJ2-5, the V gene TRBV6-5; D remains unclear. This receptor was identified in a woman between 45 and 65 years old in good health and CMV-seropositive. Source material: PBMCs. The CDR3 spells CASGPLLHQETQYF. CDR3 bases: TGTGCCAGCGGGCCACTTCTACACCAAGAGACCCAGTACTTC.